The next 4 T cell receptor beta chains were all read from a single sample in a study of control samples from healthy donors and cancer patients. Sequencing used immunoSEQ multiplex PCR; TCRdb keeps in-frame clones, though not all of them. The sample has about 50,000 clones; just over 90% are singletons. Sequencing used PBMCs. Receptor source: a man aged 25 to 40 with colorectal cancer.

This sequence joins TRBV11-2 and TRBJ1-1, with 9 nucleotides matching TRBD1. Trimming took 3 bases from V and 6 from J; bases not matched to a gene: 5. The V gene's germline CDR1 is SGHAT and CDR2 FQNNGV. The CDR3 length is 14 residues. The CDR3 bases are TGTGCCAGCAGCTTTGGGGACAGGGCAGCTGAAGCTTTCTTT. It is translated as CASSFGDRAAEAFF.

This chain joins TRBV7-2 and TRBJ1-1, with D possibly matching TRBD1 (5 bases). The V gene's germline CDR1 is SGHTA and CDR2 FQGNSA. The CDR3 consists of 12 residues. V was trimmed by 6 bases and J by 6 bases, leaving 11 bases between them. The CDR3 sequence: CASRHDRAEAFF. The CDR3 nucleotides are TGTGCCAGCAGACATGACAGAGCTGAAGCTTTCTTT. The full variable domain, completed using reference TRBV7-2 and TRBJ1-1, is GAGVSQSPSNKVTEKGKDVELRCDPISGHTALYWYRQSLGQGLEFLIYFQGNSAPDKSGLPSDRFSAERTGGSVSTLTIQRTQQEDSAVYLCASRHDRAEAFFGQGTRLTVV.

The genes are TRBV19 and TRBJ1-2; TRBD1 might be the D (5 bases). V lost 0 bases to trimming and J lost 3 bases, with 8 bases between them. The CDR3 spans 14 residues. Germline V gene data show CDR1 as LNHDA and CDR2 as SQIVND (reference sequence). The CDR3 DNA sequence: TGTGCCAGTAGTATAGATCAGGGTTACTATGGCTACACCTTC. This translates into CASSIDQGYYGYTF.

The V and J genes are TRBV6-5 and TRBJ1-1; D is undetermined. CDR1 is MNHEY and CDR2 is SVGAGI in the germline V gene. The CDR3 loop spans 15 amino acids. Trimming removed 5 bases at V and 5 bases at J, with 18 bases between. The CDR3 region is CASSRTGARATEAFF. CDR3 nucleotide sequence: TGTGCCAGCAGTCGGACGGGCGCAAGGGCTACTGAAGCTTTCTTT.